This entry lists 11 T cell receptor beta chains sequenced from one sample in a study of blood T cell repertoires in COVID-19. TCRdb keeps only in-frame clones here, not all; method: immunoSEQ multiplex PCR. The data show around 95,000 clones, about 83% seen once. Sequenced sample: peripheral blood. The receptors shown here come from a human donor in a cohort sampled during active COVID-19.

V and J are TRBV21-1 and TRBJ2-3; TRBD2, as called in the table, went unchecked against the DNA. TRBV21-1 is marked as a pseudogene. The CDR3 totals 20 residues. The CDR3 here is CASSKDLDSFRVFSTDTQYF. CDR3 sequence (DNA): TGTGCCAGCAGCAAAGATTTGGACTCTTTTAGGGTTTTCAGCACAGATACGCAGTATTTT.

CDR3 residues: CASSPDWGGASPLHF. As DNA, the CDR3 is TGTGCCAGCAGCCCCGACTGGGGGGGCGCTTCACCCCTCCACTTT. The chain combines TRBV3-1 (or the pseudogene TRBV3-2) with TRBJ1-6; tentative D call: TRBD1 (6 bases). The CDR3 is made up of 15 amino acids. Trimming stripped 4 bases from V and 9 bases from J, with 16 bases between. Germline V gives CDR1 LGHDT, CDR2 YNNKEL (reference sequence).

The DNA of the CDR3 is TGTGCCAGCAGCCAAGACTGGAGCACTGAAGCTTTCTTT. It encodes CASSQDWSTEAFF. The chain recombines TRBV3-1 (or the pseudogene TRBV3-2) with TRBJ1-1; D uncertain. CDR3 length: 13 amino acids. Germline V gene sequence: CDR1 LGHDT, CDR2 YNNKEL (reference sequence). V lost 0 bases and J 4 bases, leaving 6 bases between the germline ends.

CDR3 DNA: TGCGCCAGCAGCTGGGGCGGACAGAACACTGAAGCTTTCTTT. As protein: CASSWGGQNTEAFF. This sequence joins TRBV5-1 and TRBJ1-1; the D gene is possibly TRBD1 (5 bases). Trimming shortened V by 3 bases and J by 1 base, and 10 bases separated the two germline ends. CDR3 length equals 14 residues. CDR1 and CDR2 (germline): SGHRS, YFSETQ.

A single count supports this clone. The V and J genes are TRBV6-5 and TRBJ2-7; TRBD1 agrees at 12 bases. CDR3 length: 15 residues. V lost 7 bases to trimming and J lost 4 bases; unmatched junction nucleotides: 8. CDR1 and CDR2 from the germline V gene are MNHEY and SVGAGI. The CDR3: CASTIMGQGAYEQYF. The DNA of the CDR3 is TGTGCCAGCACTATAATGGGACAGGGGGCATACGAGCAGTACTTC.

The chain is built from TRBV9 and TRBJ1-2; D is possibly TRBD1 (5 bases). This CDR3 has 14 residues. The V and J ends lost 3 bases and 4 bases respectively, with 13 bases between them. Germline V lookup: CDR1 SGDLS, CDR2 YYNGEE. The CDR3 is CASSAARESYGYTF. In nucleotides, the CDR3 is TGTGCCAGCAGCGCCGCCAGGGAATCCTATGGCTACACCTTC.

The chain links TRBV5-1 to TRBJ2-3; possibly TRBD2 for D (5 bases). The CDR3 totals 16 residues. Trimming pared 1 base from V and 0 bases from J, leaving 12 bases between. Germline lookup yields CDR1 SGHRS and CDR2 YFSETQ. CDR3 protein: CASSLRRGSSTDTQYF. In DNA form, the CDR3 reads TGCGCCAGCAGCTTGCGTCGGGGATCTAGCACAGATACGCAGTATTTT.

The chain is built from TRBV15 and TRBJ1-2, with D possibly TRBD1 on 6 matching bases. The CDR3 consists of 12 residues. The germline V gene encodes CDR1 LNHNV and CDR2 YYDKDF (reference sequence). Between the trimmed V and J ends, which lost 5 bases and 10 bases, there was a span of 14 bases. The CDR3 loop reads CATSPSDRSYTF. As DNA, the CDR3 is TGTGCCACCAGCCCATCGGACAGATCCTACACCTTC.

The CDR3 spells CASSLAVVGGAQITQYF. CDR3 DNA: TGTGCCAGCAGCTTAGCGGTGGTAGGGGGGGCCCAGATAACCCAGTACTTC. The gene calls are TRBV7-8 and TRBJ2-5, with D perhaps matching TRBD2 (7 bases). Germline loops: CDR1 SGHVS, CDR2 FQNEAQ. The CDR3 runs to 17 residues. V dropped 0 bases and J dropped 8 bases, with 22 bases sitting between them.

The V gene is TRBV11-2, the J gene TRBJ2-3; 11 bases are shared with TRBD1. The length of the CDR3 is 18 residues. CDR1 is SGHAT and CDR2 is FQNNGV in the germline V gene. Unmatched junction bases numbered 9, after V lost 1 base and J lost 3 bases. The CDR3 reads CASSLGGRRDRGTDTQYF. The CDR3 nucleotides are TGTGCCAGCAGCTTAGGGGGGCGCCGGGACAGGGGGACAGATACGCAGTATTTT.

V usage is TRBV7-2 and J usage is TRBJ2-3, with TRBD1 as a possible D gene (7 bases). The germline V gene encodes CDR1 SGHTA and CDR2 FQGNSA. Trimming cost V 5 bases and J 3 bases, with 15 bases left between them. This CDR3 region has 15 residues. The CDR3 region is CASSPVAGGTDTQYF. The CDR3 nucleotides are TGTGCCAGCAGCCCCGTGGCAGGGGGGACAGATACGCAGTATTTT.